This T cell receptor beta chain was retrieved from a study of vaccination and CD4 T cells after COVID-19. Treatment defined: roughly 10-day PBMC culture with coronavirus spike peptide pools or control peptides (ViraFEST assay). Cultures used some 2 million PBMCs per well, about 10 IU/ml IL-2 and about 10 ug/ml peptides. The CDR3 loop spans 16 amino acids. V lost 4 bases, J lost 12 bases, and 12 bases stayed unmatched. CDR1 SGDLS and CDR2 YYNGEE come from the germline V gene. Cultured CD4+ T cells had their DNA profiled by the Oncomine TCR Beta short-read assay. TCRdb re-called the PCR reads with MiXCR, one entry per CDR3 protein. The sample gives 15,000 or so distinct CDR3 sequences, around 48% of which show up once; around 14% is in the top ten. In regard to this clonotype: Its antigen is undetermined.

This clonotype was sampled from a human donor who had recovered from COVID-19. What was sequenced was CD4+ T cells from blood, cultured in vitro. The chain employs TRBV9 and TRBJ2-1; TRBD2 agrees at 14 bases. CDR3 nucleotides: TGTGCCAGCAGCCTACAAGGACTAGCGGGAGGCCCAGGGCAGTTCTTC. As protein: CASSLQGLAGGPGQFF.